This T cell receptor beta chain was recorded in a study of identical twins. This clonotype occurred once. No antigen is known for it. CDR3 length: 14 amino acids. The V end was cut by 6 bases, the J end by 1 base, with 13 bases between. Germline V gives CDR1 DFQATT, CDR2 SNEGSKA (reference sequence). Template switching supplied a universal primer site; unique molecular identifiers were carried on the cDNA. Each CDR3 protein is one row after TCRdb ran MiXCR on the 5' RACE reads. The sample shows roughly 1.6 million distinct CDR3 sequences, about 32% of them seen only once. Study-wide points: Invariant MAIT and iNKT cells could partly confound zero-insertion analyses. Beta out-of-frame sequences showed weaker excess twin sharing.

The sample comprised cord blood. This sequence was found in a newborn girl in good health. V gene TRBV20-1 combines with J gene TRBJ1-5; tentatively, D is TRBD1 (5 bases). CDR3 in DNA: TGCAGTGCCGGGCGGAGGGGAAGCAATCAGCCCCAGCATTTT. Amino acid sequence: CSAGRRGSNQPQHF.